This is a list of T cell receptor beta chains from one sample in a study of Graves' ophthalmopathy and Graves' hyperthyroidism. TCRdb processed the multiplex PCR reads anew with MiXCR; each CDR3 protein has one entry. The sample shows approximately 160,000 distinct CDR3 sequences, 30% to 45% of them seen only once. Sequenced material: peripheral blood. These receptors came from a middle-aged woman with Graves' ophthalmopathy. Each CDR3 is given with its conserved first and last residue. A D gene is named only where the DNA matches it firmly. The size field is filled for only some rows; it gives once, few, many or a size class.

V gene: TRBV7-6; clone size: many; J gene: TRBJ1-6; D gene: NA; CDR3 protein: CASSLTGFRSPLHF; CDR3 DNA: TGTGCCAGCAGCTTAACCGGGTTCAGGTCACCCCTCCACTTT
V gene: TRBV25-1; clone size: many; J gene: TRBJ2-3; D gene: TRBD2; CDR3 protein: CASSGIAGGQEDTQYF; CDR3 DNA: TGTGCCAGCAGTGGTATAGCGGGGGGGCAAGAAGATACGCAGTATTTT
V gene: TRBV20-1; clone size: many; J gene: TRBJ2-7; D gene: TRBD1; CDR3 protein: CSARDLRDSDYEQYF; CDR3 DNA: TGCAGTGCTAGAGATCTCCGGGACAGTGATTACGAGCAGTACTTC
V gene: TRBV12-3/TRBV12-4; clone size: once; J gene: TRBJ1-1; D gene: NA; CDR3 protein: CASTRGRQLNTEAFF; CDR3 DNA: TGTGCCAGCACCCGAGGCCGCCAGCTGAACACTGAAGCTTTCTTT
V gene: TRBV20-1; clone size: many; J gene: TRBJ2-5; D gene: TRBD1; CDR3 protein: CSALNPDRAKYF; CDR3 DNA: TGCAGTGCTCTGAACCCCGACAGGGCTAAGTACTTC
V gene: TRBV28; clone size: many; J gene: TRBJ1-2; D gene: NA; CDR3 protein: CAHRDTTYAGYTF; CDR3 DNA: TGTGCACACCGGGACACGACTTACGCTGGCTACACCTTC
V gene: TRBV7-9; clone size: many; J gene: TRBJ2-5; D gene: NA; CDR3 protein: CASSPTVVETQYF; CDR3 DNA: TGTGCCAGCAGCCCCACCGTCGTAGAGACCCAGTACTTC
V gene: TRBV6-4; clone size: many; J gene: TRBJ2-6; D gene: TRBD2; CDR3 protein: CASSRLMTSGSSGANVLTF; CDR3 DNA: TGTGCCAGCAGTCGACTAATGACTAGCGGGAGCTCTGGGGCCAACGTCCTGACTTTC
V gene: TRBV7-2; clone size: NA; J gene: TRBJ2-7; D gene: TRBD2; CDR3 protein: CASSTGTSVLEQYF; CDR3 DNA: TGTGCCAGCAGCACCGGGACTAGCGTTCTTGAGCAGTACTTC
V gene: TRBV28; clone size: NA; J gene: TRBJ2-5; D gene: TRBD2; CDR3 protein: CASSPQVVAGKETQYF; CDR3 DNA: TGTGCCAGCAGTCCCCAGGTGGTAGCGGGGAAAGAGACCCAGTACTTC
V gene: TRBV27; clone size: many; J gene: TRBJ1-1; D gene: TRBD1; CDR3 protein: CASSFAGGVEAFF; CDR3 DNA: TGTGCCAGCAGTTTCGCAGGGGGCGTTGAGGCTTTCTTT
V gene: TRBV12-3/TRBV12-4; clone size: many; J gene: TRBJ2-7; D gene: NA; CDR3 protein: CASSLRQTYEQYF; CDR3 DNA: TGTGCCAGCAGTTTGAGGCAGACCTACGAGCAGTACTTC
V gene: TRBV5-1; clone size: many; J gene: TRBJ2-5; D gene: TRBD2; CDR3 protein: CASSSQTSFQETQYF; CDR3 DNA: TGCGCCAGCAGCTCCCAGACTAGCTTCCAAGAGACCCAGTACTTC
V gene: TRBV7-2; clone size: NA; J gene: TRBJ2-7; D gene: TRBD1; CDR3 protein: CASSHQTGPDEQYF; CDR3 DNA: TGTGCCAGCAGCCACCAGACAGGGCCGGACGAGCAGTACTTC
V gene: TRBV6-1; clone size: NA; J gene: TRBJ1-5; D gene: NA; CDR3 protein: CASSDGEGGNQPQHF; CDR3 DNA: TGTGCCAGCAGTGACGGGGAGGGCGGCAATCAGCCCCAGCATTTT
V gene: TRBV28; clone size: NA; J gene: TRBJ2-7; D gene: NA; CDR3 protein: CASSTYREQYF; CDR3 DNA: TGTGCCAGCAGTACCTATCGTGAGCAGTACTTC
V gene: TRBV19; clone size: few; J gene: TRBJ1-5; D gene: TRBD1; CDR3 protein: CASSLRTGISNQPQHF; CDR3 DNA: TGTGCCAGTAGTCTTCGGACAGGGATTAGCAATCAGCCCCAGCATTTT
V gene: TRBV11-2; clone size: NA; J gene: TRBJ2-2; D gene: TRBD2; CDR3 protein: CASSSGTVLNTGELFF; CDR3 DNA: TGTGCCAGCAGCAGCGGGACTGTTCTGAACACCGGGGAGCTGTTTTTT
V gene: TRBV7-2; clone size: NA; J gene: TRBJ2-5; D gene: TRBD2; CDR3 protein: CASSPREAGEQETQYF; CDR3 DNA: TGTGCCAGCAGCCCCCGTGAAGCGGGAGAACAAGAGACCCAGTACTTC
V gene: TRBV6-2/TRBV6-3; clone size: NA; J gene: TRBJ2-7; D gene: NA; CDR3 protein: CASGVFAEQYF; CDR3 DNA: TGTGCCAGTGGGGTGTTCGCCGAGCAGTACTTC
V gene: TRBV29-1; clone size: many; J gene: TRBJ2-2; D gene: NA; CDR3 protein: CSVDPHGAGELFF; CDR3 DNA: TGCAGCGTTGACCCCCATGGGGCCGGGGAGCTGTTTTTT
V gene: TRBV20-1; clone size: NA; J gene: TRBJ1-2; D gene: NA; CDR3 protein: CSAREGVYGYTF; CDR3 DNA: TGCAGTGCTAGAGAGGGGGTCTATGGCTACACCTTC
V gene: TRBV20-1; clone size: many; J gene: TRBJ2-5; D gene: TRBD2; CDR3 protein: CSATRVAGEETQYF; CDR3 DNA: TGCAGTGCCACCCGCGTAGCGGGGGAAGAGACCCAGTACTTC
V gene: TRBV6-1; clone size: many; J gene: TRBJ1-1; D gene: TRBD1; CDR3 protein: CASSRTGAAEAFF; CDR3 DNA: TGTGCCAGCAGTAGGACAGGGGCAGCTGAAGCTTTCTTT
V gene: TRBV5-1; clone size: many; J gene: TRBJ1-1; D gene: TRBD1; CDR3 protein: CASSFRDRTLNTEAFF; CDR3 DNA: TGCGCCAGCAGCTTCCGGGACAGGACCTTGAACACTGAAGCTTTCTTT
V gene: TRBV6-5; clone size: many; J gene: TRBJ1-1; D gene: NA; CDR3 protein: CASSYMQQLNTEAFF; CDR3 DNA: TGTGCCAGCAGTTACATGCAACAGTTGAACACTGAAGCTTTCTTT
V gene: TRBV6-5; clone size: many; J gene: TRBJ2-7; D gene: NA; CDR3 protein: CASSQQSALEQYF; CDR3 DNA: TGTGCCAGCAGCCAGCAGTCAGCACTCGAGCAGTACTTC
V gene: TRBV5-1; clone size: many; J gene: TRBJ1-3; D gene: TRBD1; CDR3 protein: CASSPGDRFSGNTIYF; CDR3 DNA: TGCGCCAGCAGCCCCGGGGACAGGTTCTCTGGAAACACCATATATTTT
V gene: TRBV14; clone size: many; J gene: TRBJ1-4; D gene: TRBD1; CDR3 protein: CASRMTGGVEKLFF; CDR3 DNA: TGTGCCAGCAGAATGACAGGGGGAGTTGAAAAACTGTTTTTT
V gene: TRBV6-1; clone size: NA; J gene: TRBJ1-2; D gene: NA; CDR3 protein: CATTGPYGYTF; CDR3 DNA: TGTGCCACCACAGGGCCGTATGGCTACACCTTC
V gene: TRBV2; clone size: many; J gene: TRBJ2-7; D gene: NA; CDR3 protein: CASGELGQYF; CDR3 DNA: TGTGCCAGCGGGGAGCTCGGGCAGTACTTC
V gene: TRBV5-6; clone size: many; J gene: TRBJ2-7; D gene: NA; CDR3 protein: CASSLVAYEQYF; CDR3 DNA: TGTGCCAGCAGCTTGGTAGCCTACGAGCAGTACTTC
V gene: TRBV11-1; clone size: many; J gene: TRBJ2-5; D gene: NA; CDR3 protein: CASSPPTAQETQYF; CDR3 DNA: TGTGCCAGCAGCCCCCCGACAGCCCAAGAGACCCAGTACTTC
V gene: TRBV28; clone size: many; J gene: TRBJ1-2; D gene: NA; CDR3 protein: CASRGPQRGRDNYGYTF; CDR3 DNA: TGTGCCAGCAGAGGCCCTCAGCGCGGCAGGGATAACTATGGCTACACCTTC
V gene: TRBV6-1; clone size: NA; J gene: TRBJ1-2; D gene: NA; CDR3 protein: CASSEDSGVTSGYTF; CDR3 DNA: TGTGCCAGCAGTGAGGACTCGGGGGTGACGAGTGGCTACACCTTC
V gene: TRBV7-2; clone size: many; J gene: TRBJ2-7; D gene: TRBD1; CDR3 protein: CASSPSRTGYEQYF; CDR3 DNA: TGTGCCAGCAGCCCTAGTAGGACAGGCTACGAGCAGTACTTC
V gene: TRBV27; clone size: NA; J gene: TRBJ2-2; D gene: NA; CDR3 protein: CASTLQGDTGELFF; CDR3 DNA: TGTGCCAGCACCTTACAGGGAGACACAGGGGAGCTGTTTTTT
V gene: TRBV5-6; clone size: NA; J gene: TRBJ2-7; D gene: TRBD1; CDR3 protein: CASSLADRVTYEQYF; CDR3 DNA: TGTGCCAGCAGCTTGGCGGACAGGGTAACCTACGAGCAGTACTTC
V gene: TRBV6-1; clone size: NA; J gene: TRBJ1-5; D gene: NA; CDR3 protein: CASSEPIARVGNQPQHF; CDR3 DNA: TGTGCCAGCAGTGAGCCCATAGCAAGGGTAGGCAATCAGCCCCAGCATTTT
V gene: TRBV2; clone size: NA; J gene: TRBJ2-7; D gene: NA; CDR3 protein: CASSGFRQGAYEQYF; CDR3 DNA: TGTGCCAGCAGTGGGTTCAGGCAGGGAGCCTACGAGCAGTACTTC